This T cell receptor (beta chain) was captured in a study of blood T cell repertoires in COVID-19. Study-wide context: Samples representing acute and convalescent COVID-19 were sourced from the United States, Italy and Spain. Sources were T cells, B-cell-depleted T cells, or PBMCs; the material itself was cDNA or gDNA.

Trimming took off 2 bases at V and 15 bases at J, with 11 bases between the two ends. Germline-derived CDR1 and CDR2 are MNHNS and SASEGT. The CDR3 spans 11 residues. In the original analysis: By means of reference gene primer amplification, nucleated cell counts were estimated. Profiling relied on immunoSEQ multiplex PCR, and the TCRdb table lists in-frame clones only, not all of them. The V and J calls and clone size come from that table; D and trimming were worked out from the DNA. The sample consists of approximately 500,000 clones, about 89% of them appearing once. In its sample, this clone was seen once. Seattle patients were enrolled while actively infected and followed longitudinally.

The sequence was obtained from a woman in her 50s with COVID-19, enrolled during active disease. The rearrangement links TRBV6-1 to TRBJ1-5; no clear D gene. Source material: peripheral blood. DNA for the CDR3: TGTGCCAGCAGTGAAACCTACCGCCTGCATTTT. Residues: CASSETYRLHF.